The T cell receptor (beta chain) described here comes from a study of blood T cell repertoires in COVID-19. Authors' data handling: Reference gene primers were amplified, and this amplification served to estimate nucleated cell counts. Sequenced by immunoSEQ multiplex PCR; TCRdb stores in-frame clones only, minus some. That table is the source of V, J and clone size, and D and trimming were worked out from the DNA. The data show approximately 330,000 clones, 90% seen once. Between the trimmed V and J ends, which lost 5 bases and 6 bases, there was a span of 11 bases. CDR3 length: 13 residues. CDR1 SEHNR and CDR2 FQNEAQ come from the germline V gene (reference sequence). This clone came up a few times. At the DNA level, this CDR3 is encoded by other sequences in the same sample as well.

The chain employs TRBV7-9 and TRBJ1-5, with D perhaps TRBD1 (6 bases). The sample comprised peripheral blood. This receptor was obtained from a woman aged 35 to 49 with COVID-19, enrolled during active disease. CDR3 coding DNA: TGTGCCAGCAGCCCACAGGGAGCTCAGCCCCAGCATTTT. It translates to CASSPQGAQPQHF.